This T cell receptor (beta chain) was captured by sequencing in a study of cytomegalovirus exposure and HLA in healthy donors. Study as a whole: From donors who were HLA-typed, an early data release held around 85 million unique TCRs.

The study, taken as a whole, reports: A prior analysis recorded that most TCR beta V segments were productive about 87% or about 30% of the time. Among the sequence variants, a highly shared cluster was likely an artifact of sequencing. Differences between HLA loci emerged in a later analysis of TCR association rates, with DRB1 most and HLA-C fewest.

Regarding this clone: As yet, its antigen is unknown.

It was with 60 Vbeta and 13 Jbeta primers that the PCR ran. Generated by immunoSEQ multiplex PCR, the TCRdb table keeps only in-frame clones and is missing some. The table records more than 85,000 clones, roughly 80% of them present only once. CDR1 MNHEY and CDR2 SMNVEV come from the germline V gene (reference sequence). Trimming shortened V by 5 bases and J by 1 base, and 6 bases separated the two germline ends. CDR3 length: 13 amino acids. The chain is built from TRBV27 and TRBJ2-1; D perhaps matches TRBD2 (6 bases). The sample taken for sequencing was PBMCs. This TCR was sampled from a woman between 25 and 40 years old in good health and CMV-seronegative. In DNA form, the CDR3 reads TGTGCCAGCAGTCTAGCGTCCTACAATGAGCAGTTCTTC. Protein sequence: CASSLASYNEQFF.